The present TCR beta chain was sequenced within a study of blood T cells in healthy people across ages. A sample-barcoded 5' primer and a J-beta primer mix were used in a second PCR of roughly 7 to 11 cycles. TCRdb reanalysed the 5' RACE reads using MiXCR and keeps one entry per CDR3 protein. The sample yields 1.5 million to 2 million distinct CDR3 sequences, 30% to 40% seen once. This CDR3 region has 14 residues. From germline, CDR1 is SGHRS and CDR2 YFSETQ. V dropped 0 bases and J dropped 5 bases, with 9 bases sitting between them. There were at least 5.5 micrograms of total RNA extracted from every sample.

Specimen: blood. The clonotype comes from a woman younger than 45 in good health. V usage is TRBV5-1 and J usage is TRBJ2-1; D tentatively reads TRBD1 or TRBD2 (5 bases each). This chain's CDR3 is CASSLERGNNEQFF. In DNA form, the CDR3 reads TGCGCCAGCAGCTTGGAACGGGGCAACAATGAGCAGTTCTTC.